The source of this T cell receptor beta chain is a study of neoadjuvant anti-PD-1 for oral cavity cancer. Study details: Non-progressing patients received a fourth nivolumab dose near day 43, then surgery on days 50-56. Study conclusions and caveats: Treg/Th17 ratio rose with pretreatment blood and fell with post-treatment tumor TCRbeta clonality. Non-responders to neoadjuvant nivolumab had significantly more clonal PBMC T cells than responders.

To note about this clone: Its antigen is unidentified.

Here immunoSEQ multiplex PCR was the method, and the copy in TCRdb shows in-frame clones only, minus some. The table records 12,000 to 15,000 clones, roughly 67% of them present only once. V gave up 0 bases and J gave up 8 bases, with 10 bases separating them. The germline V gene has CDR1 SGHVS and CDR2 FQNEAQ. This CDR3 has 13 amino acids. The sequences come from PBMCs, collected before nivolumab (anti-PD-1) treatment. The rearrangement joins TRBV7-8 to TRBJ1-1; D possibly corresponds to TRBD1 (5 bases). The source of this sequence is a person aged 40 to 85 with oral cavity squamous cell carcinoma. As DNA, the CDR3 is TGTGCCAGCAGCTTAGCGCGGAGGACAGAAGCTTTCTTT. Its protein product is CASSLARRTEAFF. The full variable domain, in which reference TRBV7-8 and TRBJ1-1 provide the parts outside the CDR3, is GAGVSQSPRYKVAKRGQDVALRCDPISGHVSLFWYQQALGQGPEFLTYFQNEAQLDKSGLPSDRFFAERPEGSVSTLKIQRTQQEDSAVYLCASSLARRTEAFFGQGTRLTVV.